These T cell receptor beta chains were read from a single sample in a study of PD-1 and CTLA-4 blockade in melanoma. Data came from immunoSEQ multiplex PCR; TCRdb stores just in-frame clones and leaves some out. The sample holds tens of thousands of clones, 88% seen once. Sequenced here: CD8+ T cells from peripheral blood, sampled before anti-PD-1 treatment. The receptors were sampled from a human donor with melanoma. CDR3s include the opening cysteine and the closing phenylalanine or tryptophan. A D gene is named only where the DNA matches it firmly. Expanded clones get a size class; other rows say once, few or many, or leave the size out.

j_call: TRBJ1-3; clone_size: NA; v_call: TRBV28; d_call: TRBD1; cdr3_nt: TGTGCCAGCAGTCAACTACAGGGGGCTAGTGGAAACACCATATATTTT; cdr3_aa: CASSQLQGASGNTIYF
j_call: TRBJ1-1; clone_size: NA; v_call: TRBV5-4; d_call: TRBD1; cdr3_nt: TGTGCCAGCAGCTCCGGGTGGACAGGGGCCGGGGGCACTGAAGCTTTCTTT; cdr3_aa: CASSSGWTGAGGTEAFF
j_call: TRBJ2-4; clone_size: NA; v_call: TRBV4-2; d_call: NA; cdr3_nt: TGTGCCAGCAGCCATGGACAGACCAGCCTAGCCAAAAACATTCAGTACTTC; cdr3_aa: CASSHGQTSLAKNIQYF
j_call: TRBJ2-3; clone_size: NA; v_call: TRBV2; d_call: TRBD2; cdr3_nt: TGTGCCAGCAGTGAATCCGCTTGGGGCGGGGGGGCTCAAGATACGCAGTATTTT; cdr3_aa: CASSESAWGGGAQDTQYF
j_call: TRBJ2-3; clone_size: NA; v_call: TRBV27; d_call: TRBD1; cdr3_nt: TGTGCCAGCAGTGCGGAACAGGGGCTTACGCCAGATACGCAGTATTTT; cdr3_aa: CASSAEQGLTPDTQYF
j_call: TRBJ1-1; clone_size: NA; v_call: TRBV5-1; d_call: TRBD1; cdr3_nt: TGCGCCAGCAGCGTTGGACAGGGAGGCACTGAAGCTTTCTTT; cdr3_aa: CASSVGQGGTEAFF
j_call: TRBJ2-7; clone_size: NA; v_call: TRBV9; d_call: NA; cdr3_nt: TGTGCCAGCAGCAGTGGCTACGAGCAGTACTTC; cdr3_aa: CASSSGYEQYF
j_call: TRBJ2-2; clone_size: NA; v_call: TRBV6-5; d_call: NA; cdr3_nt: TGTGCCAGCAGTATCAGACACCTGAACACCGGGGAGCTGTTTTTT; cdr3_aa: CASSIRHLNTGELFF
j_call: TRBJ2-7; clone_size: medium-sized; v_call: TRBV30; d_call: TRBD1; cdr3_nt: TGTGCCTGGAGGGGACAGGGTCCCCACGAGCAGTACTTC; cdr3_aa: CAWRGQGPHEQYF
j_call: TRBJ1-5; clone_size: once; v_call: TRBV28; d_call: NA; cdr3_nt: TGTGCCATCTCATCCGGTGTAATGAGCAATCAGCCCCAGCATTTT; cdr3_aa: CAISSGVMSNQPQHF
j_call: TRBJ1-1; clone_size: NA; v_call: TRBV6-1; d_call: NA; cdr3_nt: TGTGCCAGCAGTGAAGGACACGGCCACACTGAAGCTTTCTTT; cdr3_aa: CASSEGHGHTEAFF
j_call: TRBJ1-2; clone_size: NA; v_call: TRBV6-4; d_call: TRBD1; cdr3_nt: TGTGCCAGCAGCGGACAGGGGGCGCGGGGCTACACCTTC; cdr3_aa: CASSGQGARGYTF
j_call: TRBJ2-7; clone_size: NA; v_call: TRBV15; d_call: NA; cdr3_nt: TGTGCCACCAGCGAGTCGGACATGAGCTCCTACGAGCAGTACTTC; cdr3_aa: CATSESDMSSYEQYF
j_call: TRBJ2-3; clone_size: NA; v_call: TRBV27; d_call: NA; cdr3_nt: TGTGCCACCGGGACCGCGAGGGGAGATACGCAGTATTTT; cdr3_aa: CATGTARGDTQYF
j_call: TRBJ1-4; clone_size: few; v_call: TRBV2; d_call: NA; cdr3_nt: TGTGCCAGCCTTAGAAGAAGAGATGAAAAACTGTTTTTT; cdr3_aa: CASLRRRDEKLFF
j_call: TRBJ1-1; clone_size: few; v_call: TRBV29-1; d_call: NA; cdr3_nt: TGCAGCGTTGAGGGGAACACTGAAGCTTTCTTT; cdr3_aa: CSVEGNTEAFF
j_call: TRBJ1-6; clone_size: few; v_call: TRBV13; d_call: TRBD1; cdr3_nt: TGTGCCAGCAGTAGAACAGGGGGCCAGACCCTCCACTTT; cdr3_aa: CASSRTGGQTLHF
j_call: TRBJ1-4; clone_size: NA; v_call: TRBV10-3; d_call: TRBD1; cdr3_nt: TGTGCCATCAGTGATTCCCCTACAGGGGGCGGTGAAAAACTGTTTTTT; cdr3_aa: CAISDSPTGGGEKLFF
j_call: TRBJ2-7; clone_size: once; v_call: TRBV19; d_call: NA; cdr3_nt: TGTGCCAGTAGTACGGTTGTAACGGACGAGCAGTACTTC; cdr3_aa: CASSTVVTDEQYF
j_call: TRBJ1-5; clone_size: NA; v_call: TRBV27; d_call: NA; cdr3_nt: TGTGCCAGCAGTTTAGGGCTCGGGCAGCCCCAGCATTTT; cdr3_aa: CASSLGLGQPQHF
j_call: TRBJ2-7; clone_size: few; v_call: TRBV11-3; d_call: TRBD1; cdr3_nt: TGTGCCAGCAGCCCGCACGGGACAGGGGAAGAGCAGTACTTC; cdr3_aa: CASSPHGTGEEQYF
j_call: TRBJ2-7; clone_size: NA; v_call: TRBV5-6; d_call: TRBD1; cdr3_nt: TGTGCCAGCAGCTTTACAGGGGCCGCCGAGCAGTACTTC; cdr3_aa: CASSFTGAAEQYF
j_call: TRBJ2-2; clone_size: NA; v_call: TRBV7-9; d_call: NA; cdr3_nt: TGTGCCAGCAGCTTACAGGGGAACACCGGGGAGCTGTTTTTT; cdr3_aa: CASSLQGNTGELFF
j_call: TRBJ2-7; clone_size: once; v_call: TRBV21-1; d_call: NA; cdr3_nt: TGTGCCAGCATGTCCAGGGGGTACGAGCAGTACTTC; cdr3_aa: CASMSRGYEQYF
j_call: TRBJ2-1; clone_size: NA; v_call: TRBV12-5; d_call: TRBD2; cdr3_nt: TGTGCTAGTGCCGCACCTACTAGCGGGGGGCCCCTTCGCGAGCAGTTCTTC; cdr3_aa: CASAAPTSGGPLREQFF
j_call: TRBJ2-5; clone_size: once; v_call: TRBV19; d_call: NA; cdr3_nt: TGTGCCAGTAGTATTGTAGAGGGAGAGACCCAGTACTTC; cdr3_aa: CASSIVEGETQYF
j_call: TRBJ2-3; clone_size: few; v_call: TRBV7-8; d_call: NA; cdr3_nt: TGTGCCAGCAGCTTAGAGCAGTGGGATACGCAGTATTTT; cdr3_aa: CASSLEQWDTQYF
j_call: TRBJ2-7; clone_size: NA; v_call: TRBV6-2/TRBV6-3; d_call: NA; cdr3_nt: TGTGCCAGCAGTTATCGCAGGAGCTACGAGCAGTACTTC; cdr3_aa: CASSYRRSYEQYF
j_call: TRBJ2-7; clone_size: NA; v_call: TRBV5-1; d_call: TRBD1; cdr3_nt: TGCGCCAGCGGGACAGTACCCTACGAGCAGTACTTC; cdr3_aa: CASGTVPYEQYF
j_call: TRBJ1-1; clone_size: NA; v_call: TRBV10-3; d_call: NA; cdr3_nt: TGTGCCATCAGTGAGAGCTCGGGGGTCTACACTGAAGCTTTCTTT; cdr3_aa: CAISESSGVYTEAFF
j_call: TRBJ1-1; clone_size: NA; v_call: TRBV29-1; d_call: NA; cdr3_nt: TGCAGCGTTGATAGGGGAGACACTGAAGCTTTCTTT; cdr3_aa: CSVDRGDTEAFF
j_call: TRBJ2-3; clone_size: NA; v_call: TRBV10-3; d_call: TRBD1; cdr3_nt: TGTGCCATCAGGGGGGACAGTCCCACAGATACGCAGTATTTT; cdr3_aa: CAIRGDSPTDTQYF
j_call: TRBJ1-1; clone_size: few; v_call: TRBV27; d_call: NA; cdr3_nt: TGTGCCAGCAAGGGGGACGGGCTATTGAACACTGAAGCTTTCTTT; cdr3_aa: CASKGDGLLNTEAFF
j_call: TRBJ2-7; clone_size: NA; v_call: TRBV7-9; d_call: NA; cdr3_nt: TGTGCCAGCAGCTTAGGGCCCCGAAACGAGCAGTACTTC; cdr3_aa: CASSLGPRNEQYF
j_call: TRBJ2-3; clone_size: NA; v_call: TRBV29-1; d_call: TRBD1; cdr3_nt: TGCAGCGTTGTGGCCCGGGACAGGGAAACAGATACGCAGTATTTT; cdr3_aa: CSVVARDRETDTQYF
j_call: TRBJ1-1; clone_size: NA; v_call: TRBV29-1; d_call: NA; cdr3_nt: TGCAGCGTTGAACGGGCGGAAGCTTTCTTT; cdr3_aa: CSVERAEAFF
j_call: TRBJ2-5; clone_size: NA; v_call: TRBV11-1; d_call: TRBD1; cdr3_nt: TGTGCCAGCAGCCCAAGATCGACAGGGGAAGAGACCCAGTACTTC; cdr3_aa: CASSPRSTGEETQYF
j_call: TRBJ1-1; clone_size: NA; v_call: TRBV7-9; d_call: NA; cdr3_nt: TGTGCCAGCAGCTTACATTGGCAGGACACTGAAGCTTTCTTT; cdr3_aa: CASSLHWQDTEAFF
j_call: TRBJ1-1; clone_size: NA; v_call: TRBV27; d_call: NA; cdr3_nt: TGTGCCAGCAGTTTGTTCGAGATGAACACTGAAGCTTTCTTT; cdr3_aa: CASSLFEMNTEAFF
j_call: TRBJ1-5; clone_size: NA; v_call: TRBV19; d_call: NA; cdr3_nt: TGTGCCAGTAGCCCGGGGGGAATCAATCAGCCCCAGCATTTT; cdr3_aa: CASSPGGINQPQHF
j_call: TRBJ2-7; clone_size: once; v_call: TRBV20-1; d_call: TRBD1; cdr3_nt: TGCAGTGCTAGACGGGACAGGGACTACTTC; cdr3_aa: CSARRDRDYF
j_call: TRBJ1-6; clone_size: NA; v_call: TRBV25-1; d_call: NA; cdr3_nt: TGTGCCAGCAGTGAATGGAACAGGAATTCACCCCTCCACTTT; cdr3_aa: CASSEWNRNSPLHF
j_call: TRBJ1-3; clone_size: NA; v_call: TRBV11-2; d_call: NA; cdr3_nt: TGTGCCAGCAGCTTAAAAGGCTCTGGAAACACCATATATTTT; cdr3_aa: CASSLKGSGNTIYF
j_call: TRBJ1-1; clone_size: NA; v_call: TRBV25-1; d_call: TRBD1; cdr3_nt: TGTGCCAGCAGTGGCAGGGGGGTGAACACTGAAGCTTTCTTT; cdr3_aa: CASSGRGVNTEAFF
j_call: TRBJ2-3; clone_size: NA; v_call: TRBV19; d_call: NA; cdr3_nt: TGTGCCAGTAGTATAGATTGGAACAGCCAGGTCCCAGATACGCAGTATTTT; cdr3_aa: CASSIDWNSQVPDTQYF
j_call: TRBJ2-5; clone_size: once; v_call: TRBV4-1; d_call: TRBD1; cdr3_nt: TGCGCCAGCAGCCATTTGCCGGGACAGGGACAAGAGACCCAGTACTTC; cdr3_aa: CASSHLPGQGQETQYF
j_call: TRBJ2-5; clone_size: NA; v_call: TRBV12-3/TRBV12-4; d_call: NA; cdr3_nt: TGTGCCAGCAAGGCAGAAGAGACCCAGTACTTC; cdr3_aa: CASKAEETQYF
j_call: TRBJ2-1; clone_size: NA; v_call: TRBV6-2/TRBV6-3; d_call: NA; cdr3_nt: TGTGCCAGCAGTTACGGGCAGATTTCCTACAATGAGCAGTTCTTC; cdr3_aa: CASSYGQISYNEQFF
j_call: TRBJ1-1; clone_size: NA; v_call: TRBV5-1; d_call: NA; cdr3_nt: TGCGCCAGCAGCCTGGTTTGGCCCCCAATGGACACTGAAGCTTTCTTT; cdr3_aa: CASSLVWPPMDTEAFF
j_call: TRBJ1-3; clone_size: few; v_call: TRBV15; d_call: TRBD1; cdr3_nt: TGTGCCACCAGCACGGACAGGGCTGGAAACACCATATATTTT; cdr3_aa: CATSTDRAGNTIYF
j_call: TRBJ2-7; clone_size: NA; v_call: TRBV3-1/TRBV3-2; d_call: NA; cdr3_nt: TGTGCCAGCAGCTTGACCAACGAGCAGTACTTC; cdr3_aa: CASSLTNEQYF
j_call: TRBJ1-1; clone_size: once; v_call: TRBV15; d_call: NA; cdr3_nt: TGTGCCACCAGCCCCTCCCGGGGCAGTTTGAACACTGAAGCTTTCTTT; cdr3_aa: CATSPSRGSLNTEAFF
j_call: TRBJ2-1; clone_size: NA; v_call: TRBV7-9; d_call: NA; cdr3_nt: TGTGCCAGCAGCCCCCGAGGTAGCTCCTACAATGAGCAGTTCTTC; cdr3_aa: CASSPRGSSYNEQFF
j_call: TRBJ2-7; clone_size: NA; v_call: TRBV3-1/TRBV3-2; d_call: NA; cdr3_nt: TGTGCCAGCAGCCACGAGGGGGAAGACGAGCAGTACTTC; cdr3_aa: CASSHEGEDEQYF
j_call: TRBJ2-5; clone_size: NA; v_call: TRBV4-1; d_call: TRBD2; cdr3_nt: TGCGCCAGCAGTCGGGGGACTAGCGGGGCCAACTACCAAGAGACCCAGTACTTC; cdr3_aa: CASSRGTSGANYQETQYF
j_call: TRBJ2-1; clone_size: NA; v_call: TRBV5-4; d_call: TRBD1; cdr3_nt: TGTGCCAGCAGCCCCGACAGGGATGAGCAGTTCTTC; cdr3_aa: CASSPDRDEQFF
j_call: TRBJ1-1; clone_size: NA; v_call: TRBV12-3/TRBV12-4; d_call: NA; cdr3_nt: TGTGCCAGCAGTCCCAACCTGAACACTGAAGCTTTCTTT; cdr3_aa: CASSPNLNTEAFF
j_call: TRBJ2-1; clone_size: NA; v_call: TRBV28; d_call: TRBD1; cdr3_nt: TGTGCCTCCCTCGGGACAGGGGACAATGAGCAGTTCTTC; cdr3_aa: CASLGTGDNEQFF
j_call: TRBJ2-7; clone_size: few; v_call: TRBV14; d_call: NA; cdr3_nt: TGTGCCAGCAGCCAAGAGTACCTTTCCTACGAGCAGTACTTC; cdr3_aa: CASSQEYLSYEQYF